These 23 T cell receptor beta chains share one sample of origin, sequenced in a study of CD8 T cells in Susac syndrome. After extraction with the RNeasy kit, about 0.5 to 1 ug of the RNA was reverse transcribed using random hexamers. TCRdb re-analysed the immunoSEQ multiplex PCR reads in MiXCR, keeping a single row per CDR3 protein. The sample includes 110,000 to 150,000 distinct CDR3 sequences, 90% to 97% of them seen just once. The sequenced sample consisted of CD4+ T cells from PBMCs. The receptors originated from a human donor with Susac syndrome.

The V call is TRBV4-2, the J call TRBJ2-3; 15 bases are shared with TRBD2. Trimming removed 0 bases from V and 2 bases from J; junction bases left unmatched: 6. CDR1 LGHNA and CDR2 YNFKEQ come from the germline V gene. This CDR3 has 19 residues. The CDR3 sequence is CASSQDGLAGGVPTDTQYF. The CDR3, as DNA: TGTGCCAGCAGCCAAGACGGACTAGCGGGGGGGGTCCCCACAGATACGCAGTATTTT.

The genes are TRBV18 and TRBJ2-7, with a weak D call TRBD1 (6 bases). Germline V gene data show CDR1 as KGHSH and CDR2 as LQKENI. V shed 6 bases and J shed 5 bases, with 14 bases lying between them. CDR3 length: 13 residues. CDR3 region: CASSLTGSNEQYF. CDR3 DNA: TGTGCCAGCTCCCTGACAGGTAGCAACGAGCAGTACTTC.

The genes are TRBV4-2 and TRBJ2-1, with 11 bases lining up with TRBD2. The germline gives CDR1 LGHNA, CDR2 YNFKEQ. This CDR3 spans 16 amino acids. After removal of 0 bases from V and 4 bases from J, the junction contained 2 bases not matched to a gene. The CDR3 DNA is TGTGCCAGCAGCCAAGATGGGACTAGCGGTTACAATGAGCAGTTCTTC. Protein: CASSQDGTSGYNEQFF.

The rearrangement uses TRBV7-2 and TRBJ2-6; D possibly uses TRBD1 or TRBD2 (6 bases each). V was pared by 5 bases and J by 0 bases, with 17 bases between. The CDR3 spans 18 residues. Germline CDR1 SGHTA, CDR2 FQGNSA. The CDR3, as DNA: TGTGCCAGCAGCCCCCAAAGGGGGGTGGGCTCTGGGGCCAACGTCCTGACTTTC. Translation: CASSPQRGVGSGANVLTF.

This rearrangement joins TRBV5-1 to TRBJ2-1; 10 nucleotides match TRBD1. The CDR3 sequence is 14 residues long. Unmatched junction bases numbered 5, after V lost 4 bases and J lost 7 bases. CDR1 and CDR2 (germline): SGHRS, YFSETQ. CDR3 in DNA: TGCGCCAGCAGCCCCCGGACAGGGGGTAATGAGCAGTTCTTC. The encoded protein is CASSPRTGGNEQFF.

This chain links TRBV21-1 with TRBJ2-7. TRBV21-1 is listed as a pseudogene. The CDR3 is 15 residues long. The CDR3 sequence: CASSKVAVHSYEQYF. CDR3 DNA: TGTGCCAGCAGCAAAGTGGCGGTCCACTCCTACGAGCAGTACTTC.

The chain employs TRBV29-1 and TRBJ1-5, with D unresolved. CDR3 length: 13 residues. Germline assignment: CDR1 SQVTM and CDR2 ANQGSEA. V shed 6 bases and J shed 4 bases, with 13 bases lying between them. The CDR3, as DNA: TGCAGCGTGTCGGCAGGAACAAATCAGCCCCAGCATTTT. Translation gives CSVSAGTNQPQHF.

This rearrangement joins TRBV29-1 to TRBJ2-7; TRBD1 agrees at 8 bases. Per germline, CDR1 SQVTM and CDR2 ANQGSEA. V trimming: 5 bases; J trimming: 1 base; junction bases outside the gene matches: 7. This CDR3 contains 14 residues. The CDR3 spells CSVNPGGRSYEQYF. CDR3 coding DNA: TGCAGCGTTAACCCAGGGGGCAGGTCCTACGAGCAGTACTTC.

The chain has TRBV19 and TRBJ1-1, with D possibly being TRBD1 (6 bases). Trimming removed 4 bases from V and 6 bases from J, with 15 bases in between. This CDR3 contains 14 residues. Per germline, CDR1 LNHDA and CDR2 SQIVND (reference sequence). For the CDR3, the DNA is TGTGCCAGTAGTACGAGCTGGGACATTCCTGAAGCTTTCTTT. Translation gives CASSTSWDIPEAFF. Together with reference TRBV19 and TRBJ1-1, the CDR3 gives the full variable domain: DGGITQSPKYLFRKEGQNVTLSCEQNLNHDAMYWYRQDPGQGLRLIYYSQIVNDFQKGDIAEGYSVSREKKESFPLTVTSAQKNPTAFYLCASSTSWDIPEAFFGQGTRLTVV.

The chain has TRBV20-1 and TRBJ2-5; 8 positions agree with TRBD2. The CDR3 consists of 14 residues. V shed 1 base, J shed 1 base, and the junction held 2 bases outside the gene matches. Germline values: CDR1 DFQATT, CDR2 SNEGSKA (reference sequence). This CDR3 is CSARVGTSQETQYF. The CDR3 DNA follows: TGCAGTGCTAGAGTTGGGACTAGCCAAGAGACCCAGTACTTC.

This clonotype was recorded only once. CDR3 in amino acids: CATSRDLGIQYF. The CDR3 DNA reads TGTGCCACCAGCAGAGATCTTGGCATTCAGTACTTC. This chain uses TRBV15 with TRBJ2-4; D remains unclear. Trimming pared 0 bases from V and 9 bases from J, leaving 6 bases between. The CDR3 extends over 12 amino acids. Germline CDR1 reads LNHNV; CDR2 reads YYDKDF (reference sequence).

The chain recombines TRBV15 with TRBJ2-7, with a tentative D call TRBD2 (5 bases). Trimming removed 0 bases from V and 6 bases from J, with 12 bases in between. The CDR3 runs 14 residues. The germline gives CDR1 LNHNV, CDR2 YYDKDF (reference sequence). Here the CDR3 reads CATSREGLASEQYF. CDR3 in DNA: TGTGCCACCAGCAGAGAAGGGCTAGCATCCGAGCAGTACTTC.

The chain has TRBV28 and TRBJ1-5, with a possible D match to TRBD1 (5 bases). From germline, CDR1 is MDHEN and CDR2 SYDVKM. V lost 6 bases to trimming and J lost 5 bases, with 14 bases between them. The CDR3 runs to 14 residues. The CDR3 DNA reads TGTGCCAGCAGACCCGGGACCCTGGATCAGCCCCAGCATTTT. This translates into CASRPGTLDQPQHF.

V gene TRBV11-2 combines with J gene TRBJ1-1, with 9 bases aligning to TRBD1. In germline, CDR1 is SGHAT, CDR2 FQNNGV. V lost 5 bases, J lost 11 bases, and 6 bases stayed unmatched. The CDR3 covers 12 residues. The CDR3 DNA reads as TGTGCCAGCAGCCGGGACAGGGAGAGGGCTTTCTTT. It translates to CASSRDRERAFF. Based on the CDR3 plus reference TRBV11-2 and TRBJ1-1, the full variable domain is EAGVAQSPRYKIIEKRQSVAFWCNPISGHATLYWYQQILGQGPKLLIQFQNNGVVDDSQLPKDRFSAERLKGVDSTLKIQPAKLEDSAVYLCASSRDRERAFFGQGTRLTVV.

The DNA of the CDR3 is TGTGCCAGCAGCTTAGTGCAATCATCGGGTGAGCAGTTCTTC. Encoded protein: CASSLVQSSGEQFF. This chain connects TRBV5-4 to TRBJ2-1; unclear D gene. V was shortened by 2 bases and J by 9 bases, with 15 bases between the two germline ends. This CDR3 spans 14 amino acids. Germline loops: CDR1 SGHNT, CDR2 YYREEE (reference sequence). The full variable domain, rest sourced from reference TRBV5-4 and TRBJ2-1, is ETGVTQSPTHLIKTRGQQVTLRCSSQSGHNTVSWYQQALGQGPQFIFQYYREEENGRGNFPPRFSGLQFPNYSSELNVNALELDDSALYLCASSLVQSSGEQFFGPGTRLTVL.

The chain is built from TRBV20-1 and TRBJ2-5, with 12 bases aligning to TRBD2. The trim removed 6 bases at V and 5 bases at J, leaving 7 bases unmatched. Germline V lookup: CDR1 DFQATT, CDR2 SNEGSKA (reference sequence). This CDR3 has 14 amino acids. CDR3 protein: CSATRLAGEETQYF. Written as DNA, the CDR3 is TGCAGTGCAACCCGACTAGCGGGAGAGGAGACCCAGTACTTC.

The chain uses TRBV28 and TRBJ1-1, with a possible D match to TRBD1 (5 bases). This CDR3 contains 14 residues. Trimming removed 5 bases from V and 7 bases from J, with 17 bases in between. Germline V gene lookup returns CDR1 MDHEN and CDR2 SYDVKM. The chain's CDR3 is CASSLLRAGREAFF. The CDR3 coding sequence is TGTGCCAGCAGTCTCCTGCGTGCAGGGCGTGAAGCTTTCTTT.

The chain is built from TRBV2 and TRBJ2-1; maybe TRBD2 (5 bases). The CDR3 spans 13 residues. V gave up 4 bases and J gave up 4 bases, with 8 bases separating them. Germline V gene data show CDR1 as SNHLY and CDR2 as FYNNEI. CDR3 sequence (DNA): TGTGCCAGCAGTGTCCCGGGATACAATGAGCAGTTCTTC. This translates into CASSVPGYNEQFF.

The CDR3 bases are TGCAGCGTGGGGGAGGGGGGAAGGGAGACCCAGTACTTC. Translated, it gives CSVGEGGRETQYF. The V call is TRBV29-1, the J call TRBJ2-5; tentatively, D is TRBD2 (7 bases). This CDR3 has 13 amino acids. V lost 6 bases to trimming and J lost 5 bases, with 16 bases between them. Germline assignment: CDR1 SQVTM and CDR2 ANQGSEA.

The chain links TRBV28 to TRBJ2-7; 9 positions agree with TRBD2. This CDR3 has 14 residues. Germline loops: CDR1 MDHEN, CDR2 SYDVKM. Trimming cost V 10 bases and J 9 bases; bases outside gene matches: 16. CDR3 DNA: TGTGCCATCCGGGATCGTAGCGGGAGTTCTTTGCAGTACTTC. Translation gives CAIRDRSGSSLQYF.

This chain joins TRBV20-1 and TRBJ2-2, with D possibly TRBD2 on 6 matching bases. The germline V gene has CDR1 DFQATT and CDR2 SNEGSKA (reference sequence). The CDR3 is 14 residues long. V lost 3 bases and J lost 2, with 10 bases in between. The CDR3 sequence: CSASQDYNTGELFF. CDR3 in DNA: TGCAGTGCTAGTCAGGACTACAACACCGGGGAGCTGTTTTTT.

This clonotype was observed a single time. This sequence joins TRBV9 and TRBJ2-5; no clear D gene. The CDR3 contains 14 residues. In germline, CDR1 is SGDLS, CDR2 YYNGEE. Trimming cost V 0 bases and J 3 bases, with 9 bases left between them. CDR3 sequence (DNA): TGTGCCAGCAGCGTAGACAGTACGGAAGAGACCCAGTACTTC. Translated, it gives CASSVDSTEETQYF.

J is TRBJ1-1 and V is TRBV6-5; D is unclear. The CDR3 has 15 amino acids. Germline loops: CDR1 MNHEY, CDR2 SVGAGI. V lost 5 bases to trimming and J lost 1 base, with 14 bases between them. The CDR3 DNA follows: TGTGCCAGCAGTAGACGGGAACCCAAGAACACTGAAGCTTTCTTT. Its translation is CASSRREPKNTEAFF.